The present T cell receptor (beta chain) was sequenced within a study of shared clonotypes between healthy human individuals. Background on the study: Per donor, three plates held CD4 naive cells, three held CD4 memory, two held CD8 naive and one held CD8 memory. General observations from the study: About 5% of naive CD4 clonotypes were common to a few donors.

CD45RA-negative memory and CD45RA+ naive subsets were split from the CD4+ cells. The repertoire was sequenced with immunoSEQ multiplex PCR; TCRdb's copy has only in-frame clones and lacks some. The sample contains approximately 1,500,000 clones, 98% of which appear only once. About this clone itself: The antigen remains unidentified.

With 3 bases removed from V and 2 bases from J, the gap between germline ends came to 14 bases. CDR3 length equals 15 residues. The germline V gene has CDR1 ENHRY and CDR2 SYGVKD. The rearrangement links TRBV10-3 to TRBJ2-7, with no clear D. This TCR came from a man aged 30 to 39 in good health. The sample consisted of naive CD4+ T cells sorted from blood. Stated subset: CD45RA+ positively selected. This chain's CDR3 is CAISDLGYSTYEQYF. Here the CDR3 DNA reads TGTGCCATCAGTGATCTCGGGTATTCCACCTACGAGCAGTACTTC.